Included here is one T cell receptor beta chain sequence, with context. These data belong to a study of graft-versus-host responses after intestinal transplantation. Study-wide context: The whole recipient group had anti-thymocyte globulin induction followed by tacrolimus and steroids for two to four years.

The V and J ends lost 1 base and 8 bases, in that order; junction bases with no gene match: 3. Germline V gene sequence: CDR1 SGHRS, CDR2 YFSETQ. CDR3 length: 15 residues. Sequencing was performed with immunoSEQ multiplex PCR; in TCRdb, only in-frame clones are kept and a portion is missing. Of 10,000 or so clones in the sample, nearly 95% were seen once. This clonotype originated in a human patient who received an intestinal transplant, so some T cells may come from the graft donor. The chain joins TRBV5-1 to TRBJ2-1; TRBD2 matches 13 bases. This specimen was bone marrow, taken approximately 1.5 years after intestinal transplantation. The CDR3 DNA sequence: TGCGCCAGCAGCTTGACTAGCGGGAGGGATGATGAGCAGTTCTTC. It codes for CASSLTSGRDDEQFF.